The source of this T cell receptor (beta chain) is a study of shared clonotypes between healthy human individuals (dated by TCRdb to the early 2020s). Looking at the study overall: The cohort included a few men and a couple of women between 18 and 49 years of age. Per donor, leukapheresis produced somewhere between about 0.8 and 9 billion PBMCs. Different laboratories and diverse techniques were used to prepare libraries and sequence TCR repertoires, to increase sequencing depth and limit assay-specific biases. For each donor, CD4 naive and CD4 memory were each given three plates, CD8 naive was given two plates, and CD8 memory was given one plate. To estimate repertoire size and how much clonotypes are shared between individuals, the study performed deep sequencing of blood TCR repertoires from roughly five healthy adults.

The CDR1 and CDR2 encoded by the germline V gene are SGHVS and FQNEAQ. The CDR3 has 15 amino acids, counting the end cysteine and phenylalanine. Here the CDR3 DNA is all that survives: 45 bases in frame from base 1. Trimming removed 4 bases from V and 0 bases from J, leaving 10 bases between the germline ends. A remark on this clone: No antigen is known for it. Base quality data are lacking; no much larger clone is found one base away.

Using the deep immunoSEQ assay, TCR CDR3 regions were amplified from genomic DNA by multiplex PCR. For each cell subset, the extracted genomic DNA was distributed evenly across all wells of several immunoSEQ 96-well plates, and each plate served as one replicate. For sorted subsets, around 0.2 ug genomic DNA, equal to about 30,000 T cell genomes, was loaded into each replicate PCR. Purified libraries were measured with a Qubit 3.0 fluorometer, size-checked on a Bioanalyzer 2100, and measured again with the KAPA Library Quantification kit. Every immunoSEQ 96-well plate was sequenced on a separate single-read 150-cycle Illumina NextSeq 550 flow cell. In the source study's methods: Because the immunoSEQ output included only junctional sequences and no quality scores, the filtering could not be the same as the filtering used for full-length reads. To assign V/J genes and CDR3, sequences were annotated against IMGT germline references using PyIR, a Python wrapper for IgBLAST v1.9. Reads with weak V/J assignments (E-value above 1e-6), missing CDR3, stop codons, out-of-frame junctions, or ambiguous translated residues were removed. V3J clonotypes were defined as sequences sharing an identical inferred V gene, J gene, and CDR3 amino acid sequence. Percentage overlap between repertoires was calculated by dividing the number of shared unique clonotypes by the size of the smaller repertoire. Repertoire richness was assessed with RTK rarefaction, the Chao1 estimator, and Recon v2.1 estimates of unobserved clonotypes. Generation probabilities for all TCRbeta clonotypes obtained by the gDNA method from several donors were computed using OLGA. TCRdb carries this immuneACCESS record with in-frame sequences only. Its versions omit some clonotypes, under half of them owing to an unresolved V gene in the studies checked, with the rest unexplained. The DNA gave D and trimming, while V, J and clone size come from that table. This sample comprises some 2.1 million clones, about 94% of them detected only once. The ten top clones hold 0.85% to 1.2% of the sample.

Overall results and qualifications from the work: Sampling was restricted to blood, and TCR repertoires in tissue are likely to differ from TCR repertoires in blood. Because the study included a small number of donors, the genetic and exposure-history diversity represented was limited. Based on pairwise subsampling, the degree of clonotype sharing among donors was expected to be affected by sequencing depth. Clonotypes shared by all four sorted-subset donors showed higher generation probabilities than non-shared clonotypes. Across a few donors, about 4.5% of naive CD4, over 3% of naive CD8, roughly 2.2% of memory CD4, and 0.4% of memory CD8 clonotypes were shared. Naive subsets generally had larger estimated clonotype richness than memory subsets did. Even with the large sequencing depth, rarefaction of the sorted-subset datasets indicated that sequencing was incomplete.

CD8 naive samples consisted of CD45RO-negative cells that were positively selected for CCR7, yielding a CD45RA+CCR7+ population without TemRA cells. The donors were healthy, HIV-negative adults who had no recently reported acute infections or vaccinations. Every donor was a Caucasian adult living in Nashville, Tennessee, USA. Blood was collected by leukapheresis, and PBMCs were isolated by Ficoll-Histopaque density gradient centrifugation and then cryopreserved in liquid nitrogen vapor phase. Analytical flow cytometry was used to check the purity and quantity of each magnetically sorted T cell population. From each sorted fraction, genomic DNA was isolated and quantified by UV absorbance on a Nanodrop 2000c.

The sample comprised naive CD8+ T cells sorted from blood. Explained via the paper, the cell subset or site label denotes: CD45RA+CCR7+. This receptor was identified in a young man in good health. The chain is encoded by TRBV7-8 joined to TRBJ2-1; no D gene is confidently identified. The CDR3 region: CASSYPGSSYNEQFF. The DNA reads as follows: TGTGCCAGCAGCTACCCGGGTAGCTCCTACAATGAGCAGTTCTTC.